Shown below are 5 T cell receptor beta chains from a single sample sequenced in a study of blood T cell repertoires in COVID-19 (dated by TCRdb to 2018 to 2020). Library preparation was by the immunoSEQ multiplex PCR assay. TCRdb re-hosts the immuneACCESS table, in-frame sequences only. Its copies lack some clones; in the studies checked, an unresolved V gene accounts for under half of them, and the cause for the rest is not known. The sample contains about 65,000 clones, about 76% of them found a single time. The ten most abundant clones make up around 30% of the sample. The specimen sequenced was peripheral blood. These receptors originate from a human donor in a cohort sampled during active COVID-19.

This clone was observed many times. V gene TRBV4-2 combines with J gene TRBJ1-3; D not resolved. V shed 4 bases and J shed 7 bases, with 17 bases lying between them. CDR3 length: 15 residues. Germline values: CDR1 LGHNA, CDR2 YNFKEQ. This CDR3 is CASSPTDREDNTIYF. In nucleotides, the CDR3 is TGTGCCAGCAGCCCCACCGACCGGGAGGACAACACCATATATTTT.

The V gene is TRBV6-2 or TRBV6-3, the J gene TRBJ1-2; no clear D. Trimming took off 5 bases at V and 8 bases at J, with 12 bases between the two ends. This CDR3 spans 12 amino acids. The germline V gene has CDR1 MNHEY and CDR2 SVGEGT. This CDR3 reads CASSLVGWGYTF. The CDR3 coding sequence is TGTGCCAGCAGTCTCGTTGGCTGGGGCTACACCTTC.

In DNA, the CDR3 is TGTGCCAGCAGTTACTCGGCCCCAGGGCCTGAAGCTTTCTTT. It is translated as CASSYSAPGPEAFF. This sequence joins TRBV6-5 and TRBJ1-1; D perhaps matches TRBD1 (5 bases). V lost 0 bases and J lost 6, with 11 bases in between. Per germline, CDR1 MNHEY and CDR2 SVGAGI. The CDR3 runs 14 residues.

This clone has more than one count but fewer than ten. The chain carries TRBV12-3 or TRBV12-4 and TRBJ2-1, with 7 bases lining up with TRBD1. The CDR3 runs to 12 residues. With 6 bases clipped from V and 12 bases from J, the junction kept 8 bases outside the gene matches. CDR3 coding DNA: TGTGCCAGCAGCCCTTACCGACAGGGGCAGTTCTTC. This sequence encodes CASSPYRQGQFF.

This clone was seen a single time. This chain joins TRBV6-6 and TRBJ1-4; D not certain. Germline V gene data show CDR1 as MNHNY and CDR2 as SVGAGI (reference sequence). The CDR3 has 8 residues. With 11 bases removed from V and 16 bases from J, the gap between germline ends came to 11 bases. CDR3 sequence (DNA): TGTGCCTCGCTTCTGAGGTTTTTT. It translates to CASLLRFF.